Listed below are T cell receptor beta chains from one sample, sequenced in a study of blood T cells in healthy people across ages. TCRdb re-called the 5' RACE reads through MiXCR, storing one row per CDR3 protein. The data contain over 1,500,000 distinct CDR3 sequences, around half of them singletons. Sequencing used blood. The receptors were sampled from a woman aged 40 to 55 in good health. The CDR3 runs from the conserved cysteine through the conserved F or W. The D gene is left open where the match is weak. Where a row states a size, it is once, few, many or the class of an expanded clone; other rows omit it.

j_call v_call clone_size d_call cdr3_nt cdr3_aa
TRBJ2-1 TRBV7-2 - - TGTGCCAGCAGCCAAACCGATAGAAATGAGCAGTTCTTC CASSQTDRNEQFF
TRBJ2-7 TRBV7-2 few TRBD1 TGTGCCAGCAGCTTAGCAACCGGACAGGCGGCCTACGAGCAGTACTTC CASSLATGQAAYEQYF
TRBJ2-3 TRBV4-1 - - TGCGCCAGCAGCCAAGATAAGGGCCGTCCTCGTCGGGCGGATACGCAGTATTTT CASSQDKGRPRRADTQYF
TRBJ2-1 TRBV4-1 - - TGCGCCAGCAGCCAAGAATCCAGCGGAGCTTACAATGAGCAGTTCTTC CASSQESSGAYNEQFF
TRBJ2-7 TRBV29-1 - - TGCAGCGTTTGGGGGGGGACACACCGCCCCTACGAGCAGTACTTC CSVWGGTHRPYEQYF
TRBJ1-2 TRBV7-2 few - TGTGCCAGCAGCTTAGATGTCGGCCTATGGTCGGGCTACACCTTC CASSLDVGLWSGYTF
TRBJ1-5 TRBV5-5 - - TGTGCCAGCAGCGGCGGTCGAGGCGGCAATCAGCCCCAGCATTTT CASSGGRGGNQPQHF
TRBJ2-4 TRBV5-5 - - TGTGCCAGCATTTATACAGGGAGCTCCAGAGGACTAGCCAAAAACATTCAGTACTTC CASIYTGSSRGLAKNIQYF
TRBJ2-3 TRBV20-1 - - TGCAGTGCTATAAAACCGGGACCAATCACAGATACGCAGTATTTT CSAIKPGPITDTQYF
TRBJ2-5 TRBV9 few - TGTGCCAGCAGCGTAGTTGAGGTTGGGACCCAGTACTTC CASSVVEVGTQYF
TRBJ2-5 TRBV15 - - TGTGCCACCAGCAGAGATCCGCAAGCCCAAGAGACCCAGTACTTC CATSRDPQAQETQYF
TRBJ1-4 TRBV15 - - TGTGCCACCAGCAGACCCCTCCAGGGACGCGAAAAACTGTTTTTT CATSRPLQGREKLFF
TRBJ2-7 TRBV7-8 few - TGTGCCAGCAGCTCCCAGACAGCGAAGGCCGAGCAGTACTTC CASSSQTAKAEQYF
TRBJ1-6 TRBV6-2/TRBV6-3 few - TGTGCCAGCAGTTACGTCAGGGCAGAGAATTCACCCCTCCACTTT CASSYVRAENSPLHF
TRBJ2-3 TRBV20-1 - - TGCAGTGCTAGTAGATTATCAGATACGCAGTATTTT CSASRLSDTQYF
TRBJ2-5 TRBV6-5 - - TGTGCCAGCAGTTACTCGAGCAGGGGCACCTACAATGAGCAGTACTTC CASSYSSRGTYNEQYF
TRBJ2-1 TRBV12-3/TRBV12-4 few - TGTGCCAGCAGTTTGGCCAGGGGCTCGGAGCAGTTCTTC CASSLARGSEQFF
TRBJ1-4 TRBV6-1 - - TGTGCCAGCAGTCGTCAGGGGCGCTTTGGGGAAAAACTGTTTTTT CASSRQGRFGEKLFF
TRBJ2-3 TRBV20-1 - TRBD2 TGCAGTGCCACGAGTTTGCGGGGGGCCATTGATACGCAGTATTTT CSATSLRGAIDTQYF
TRBJ2-1 TRBV3-1 few - TGTGCCAGCAGCCAAGAACTCAGGGTCGGGGGCAATGAGCAGTTCTTC CASSQELRVGGNEQFF
TRBJ2-1 TRBV6-2/TRBV6-3 - - TGTGCCAGCATGAATAGGTGGGGTTTGAATGAGCAGTTCTTC CASMNRWGLNEQFF
TRBJ2-3 TRBV7-2 many - TGTGCCAGCAGCTGGGGGCGGGTTTCAAGGGATACGCAGTATTTT CASSWGRVSRDTQYF
TRBJ2-7 TRBV7-2 many TRBD1 TGTGCCAGCAGCTTAGCGGGACAGGGCGACTACGAGCAGTACTTC CASSLAGQGDYEQYF
TRBJ2-7 TRBV25-1 many TRBD1 TGTGCCAGCAGTGACCAAGAGACAGGGATCTACGAGCAGTACTTC CASSDQETGIYEQYF
TRBJ1-1 TRBV6-5 - - TGTGCCAGCAACCGGAGGGTGAACACTGAAGCTTTCTTT CASNRRVNTEAFF
TRBJ1-2 TRBV6-5 few - TGTGCCAGCAGTACCAACAGCTATGGCTACACCTTC CASSTNSYGYTF
TRBJ2-7 TRBV5-1 few - TGCGCCAGTAGCTTCTCCAGGAACTCCTACGAGCAGTACTTC CASSFSRNSYEQYF
TRBJ2-7 TRBV27 few - TGTGCCAGCAGTTTATTGGGCAGGGGCTACGAGCAGTACTTC CASSLLGRGYEQYF
TRBJ2-1 TRBV24-1 - - TGTGCCACTAGTTCGGGGACAAAGGGCGATGAGCAGTTCTTC CATSSGTKGDEQFF
TRBJ2-3 TRBV4-1 - TRBD1 TGCGCCAGCAGCCATTCGGGACAGACAAGCACAGATACGCAGTATTTT CASSHSGQTSTDTQYF
TRBJ2-7 TRBV5-1 few - TGCGCCAGCAGCATCGACAGGGAGCAGTACTTC CASSIDREQYF